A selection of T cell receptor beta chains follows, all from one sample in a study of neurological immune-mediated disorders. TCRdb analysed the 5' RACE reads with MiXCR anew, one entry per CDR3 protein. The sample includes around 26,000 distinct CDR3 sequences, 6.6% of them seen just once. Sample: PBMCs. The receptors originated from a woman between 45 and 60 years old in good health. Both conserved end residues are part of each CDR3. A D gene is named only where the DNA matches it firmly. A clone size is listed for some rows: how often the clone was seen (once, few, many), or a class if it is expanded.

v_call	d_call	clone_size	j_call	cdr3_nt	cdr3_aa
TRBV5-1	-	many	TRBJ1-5	TGCGCCAGCAGCTTGGCGGGGGTTAACAATCAGCCCCAGCATTTT	CASSLAGVNNQPQHF
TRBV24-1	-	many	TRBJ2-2	TGTGCCACCAGTGTTGAGGTGAACACCGGGGAGCTGTTTTTT	CATSVEVNTGELFF
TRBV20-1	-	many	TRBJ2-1	TGCAGTGCTCTGGGGCTAGTTCAGGGCGGTGAGCAGTTCTTC	CSALGLVQGGEQFF
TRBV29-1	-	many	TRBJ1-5	TGCAGCGATTCCAAGGACACGCCGGGCCAGGGTGGCAATCAGCCCCAGCATTTT	CSDSKDTPGQGGNQPQHF
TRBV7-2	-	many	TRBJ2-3	TGTGCCAGCAGCTTGACTTCGGCAGATACGCAGTATTTT	CASSLTSADTQYF
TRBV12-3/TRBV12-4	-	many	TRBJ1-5	TGTGCCAGCAGTCAATGGGATAGTGGCCAGCCCCAGCATTTT	CASSQWDSGQPQHF
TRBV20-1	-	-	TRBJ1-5	TGCAGTGCTACCCCTTGGGTCCAGGGTGGCCAGCCCCAGCATTTT	CSATPWVQGGQPQHF
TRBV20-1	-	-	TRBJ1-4	TGCAGTGCCGGGAAACTGTTTTTT	CSAGKLFF
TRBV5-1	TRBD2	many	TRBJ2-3	TGCGCCAGCAGCTTGGAGCGGGGGGGCGCCTCGAAGAGCACAGATACGCAGTATTTT	CASSLERGGASKSTDTQYF
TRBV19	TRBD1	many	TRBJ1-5	TGTGCCAGTAGCGGACAGGGTGGCAATCAGCCCCAGCATTTT	CASSGQGGNQPQHF
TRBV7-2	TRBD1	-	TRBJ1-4	TGTGCCAGCAGCATAACCGGGACAGGGATTGAAAAACTGTTTTTT	CASSITGTGIEKLFF
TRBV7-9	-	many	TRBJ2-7	TGTGCCAGCAGCTTATCGGGCGAGCAGTACTTC	CASSLSGEQYF
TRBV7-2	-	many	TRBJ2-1	TGTGCCAGCAGCTTAAGCGGTCGCAATGAGCAGTTCTTC	CASSLSGRNEQFF
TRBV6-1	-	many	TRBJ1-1	TGTGCCAGCCCGAGGACAGATTGGGGGGTTGACGCTGAAGCTTTCTTT	CASPRTDWGVDAEAFF
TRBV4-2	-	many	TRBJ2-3	TGTGCCAGCAGCCAAGGGCAGGAAGCTACAGATACGCAGTATTTT	CASSQGQEATDTQYF
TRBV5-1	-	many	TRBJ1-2	TGCGCCAGCAGCTTGGCAGGGACCGATGGCTACACCTTC	CASSLAGTDGYTF
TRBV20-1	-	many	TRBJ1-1	TGCAGTGCTAGTCCTACTATGAACACTGAAGCTTTCTTT	CSASPTMNTEAFF
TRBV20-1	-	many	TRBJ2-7	TGCAGTGCTAGAGGGGTTGGGGCCTACGAGCAGTACTTC	CSARGVGAYEQYF
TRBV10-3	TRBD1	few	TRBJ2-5	TGTGCCACCCGGGACAGGGATCAAGAGACCCAGTACTTC	CATRDRDQETQYF
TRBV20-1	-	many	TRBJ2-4	TGCAGTGCTAGTTCGGCAGAAATAGCCAAAAACATTCAGTACTTC	CSASSAEIAKNIQYF
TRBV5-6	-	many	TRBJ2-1	TGTGCCAGCAGCCACGACTACAATGAGCAGTTCTTC	CASSHDYNEQFF
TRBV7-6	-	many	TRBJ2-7	TGTGCCAGCAGCTTGTTGCCGGGAATAGCCTACGAGCAGTACTTC	CASSLLPGIAYEQYF
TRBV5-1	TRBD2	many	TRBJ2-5	TGCGCCAGCAGCTCCGCCTCTAGCGGTCCTATCCTCAAGCGAGAGACCCAGTACTTC	CASSSASSGPILKRETQYF
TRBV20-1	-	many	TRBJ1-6	TGCAGTGCTAGAGGGACAGAGAATTCACCCCTCCACTTT	CSARGTENSPLHF
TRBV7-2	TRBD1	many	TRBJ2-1	TGTGCCAGCAGCCACCGGACAGGGGTGTATCTGGAGAATGAGCAGTTCTTC	CASSHRTGVYLENEQFF
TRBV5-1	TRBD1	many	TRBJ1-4	TGCGCCAGCAGCGGCGGGACAGTCTCTGAAAAACTGTTTTTT	CASSGGTVSEKLFF
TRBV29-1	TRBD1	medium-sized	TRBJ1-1	TGCAGCGTCCAAACAGGGGGCAACACTGAAGCTTTCTTT	CSVQTGGNTEAFF
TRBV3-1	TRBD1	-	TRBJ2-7	TGTGCCAGCAGCCAACAACAGGGGGCCATCTACGAGCAGTACTTC	CASSQQQGAIYEQYF
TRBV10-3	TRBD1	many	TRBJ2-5	TGTGCCATCAGTGAGTCTGTAGGGGGCTTCGTGGAGACCCAGTACTTC	CAISESVGGFVETQYF
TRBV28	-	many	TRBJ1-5	TGTGCCAGCAGCCGACCGGCGGGAGCCAGTAGTAGCAATCAGCCCCAGCATTTT	CASSRPAGASSSNQPQHF
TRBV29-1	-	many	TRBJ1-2	TGCAGCGTTTTAATATGGGGGTGGGATGGCTACACCTTC	CSVLIWGWDGYTF
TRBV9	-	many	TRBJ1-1	TGTGCCAGCAGCCCGGTAAACACTGAAGCTTTCTTT	CASSPVNTEAFF
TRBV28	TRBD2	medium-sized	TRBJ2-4	TGTGCCAGCAGCTTCGTTTTGTCGGGAGGTCAAAACATTCAGTACTTC	CASSFVLSGGQNIQYF
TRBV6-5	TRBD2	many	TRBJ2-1	TGTGCCAGCACCCCGACCGGGGGGTCGACCTACAATGAGCAGTTCTTC	CASTPTGGSTYNEQFF
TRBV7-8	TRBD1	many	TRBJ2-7	TGTGCCAGCAGCTTAATGACAGGGCCTCACGAGCAGTACTTC	CASSLMTGPHEQYF